The entry that follows covers one T cell receptor beta chain sequence. Its antigen remains unidentified. The sample carries other DNA sequences with the same CDR3. In germline, CDR1 is KGHSH, CDR2 LQKENI. Trimming removed 2 bases from V and 4 bases from J, with 6 bases in between. This CDR3 region has 12 residues. The protocol was immunoSEQ multiplex PCR, while the TCRdb copy is restricted to in-frame clones and leaves out a portion. The table lists approximately 2,300,000 clones, around 90% of them singletons. This sample was included in a study of shared clonotypes between healthy human individuals. The study's findings and limits: Among the subsets, naive ones generally showed larger estimated richness than memory ones. Some clonotypes were shared by all four sorted-subset donors, while others were not shared. The non-shared ones had lower generation probabilities than the shared ones.

Nashville, Tennessee was home to all donors, each a Caucasian adult. Division of CD4+ cells produced a CD45RA+ naive subset and a CD45RA-negative memory subset. The sample consisted of naive CD4+ T cells from PBMCs. The subset: CD45RA+ positively selected. The source is a man aged 18 to 35 in good health. Some clones in this sample may be carry-over from other donors' samples. This sequence joins TRBV18 and TRBJ2-7; D gene unclear. CDR3 sequence: CASSPDLYEQYF. DNA for the CDR3: TGTGCCAGCTCACCAGATCTGTACGAGCAGTACTTC. The whole variable domain, filled in from reference TRBV18 and TRBJ2-7, reads NAGVMQNPRHLVRRRGQEARLRCSPMKGHSHVYWYRQLPEEGLKFMVYLQKENIIDESGMPKERFSAEFPKEGPSILRIQQVVRGDSAAYFCASSPDLYEQYFGPGTRLTVT.